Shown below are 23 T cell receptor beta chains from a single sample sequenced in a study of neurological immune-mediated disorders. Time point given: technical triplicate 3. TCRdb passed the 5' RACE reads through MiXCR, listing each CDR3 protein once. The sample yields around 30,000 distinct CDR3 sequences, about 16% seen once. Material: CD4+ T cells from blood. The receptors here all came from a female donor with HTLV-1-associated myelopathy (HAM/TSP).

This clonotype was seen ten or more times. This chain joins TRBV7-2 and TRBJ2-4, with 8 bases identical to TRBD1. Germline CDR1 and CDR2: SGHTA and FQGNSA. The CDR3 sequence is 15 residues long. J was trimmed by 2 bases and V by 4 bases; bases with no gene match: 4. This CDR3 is CASSYRQGSKNIQYF. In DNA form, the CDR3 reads TGTGCCAGCAGCTACCGACAGGGGTCCAAAAACATTCAGTACTTC.

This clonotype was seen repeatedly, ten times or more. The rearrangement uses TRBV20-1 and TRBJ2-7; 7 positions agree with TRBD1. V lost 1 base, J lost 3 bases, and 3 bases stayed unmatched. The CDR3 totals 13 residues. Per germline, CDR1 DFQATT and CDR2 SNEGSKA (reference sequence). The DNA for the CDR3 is TGCAGTGCTAGAGGGACAGGTCGCTACGAGCAGTACTTC. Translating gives CSARGTGRYEQYF.

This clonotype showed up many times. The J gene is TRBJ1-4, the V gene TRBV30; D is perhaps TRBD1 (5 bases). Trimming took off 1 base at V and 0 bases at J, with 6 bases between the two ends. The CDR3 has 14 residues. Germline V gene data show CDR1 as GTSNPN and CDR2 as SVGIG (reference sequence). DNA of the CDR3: TGTGCCTGGAGTGGGGGGGCAACTAATGAAAAACTGTTTTTT. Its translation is CAWSGGATNEKLFF. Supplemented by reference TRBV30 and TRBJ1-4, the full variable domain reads SQTIHQWPATLVQPVGSPLSLECTVEGTSNPNLYWYRQAAGRGLQLLFYSVGIGQISSEVPQNLSASRPQDRQFILSSKKLLLSDSGFYLCAWSGGATNEKLFFGSGTQLSVL.

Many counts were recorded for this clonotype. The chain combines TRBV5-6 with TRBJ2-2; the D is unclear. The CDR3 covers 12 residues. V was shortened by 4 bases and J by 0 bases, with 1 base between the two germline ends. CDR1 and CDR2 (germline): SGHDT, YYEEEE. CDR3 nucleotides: TGTGCCAGCAGCCCGAACACCGGGGAGCTGTTTTTT. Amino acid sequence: CASSPNTGELFF.

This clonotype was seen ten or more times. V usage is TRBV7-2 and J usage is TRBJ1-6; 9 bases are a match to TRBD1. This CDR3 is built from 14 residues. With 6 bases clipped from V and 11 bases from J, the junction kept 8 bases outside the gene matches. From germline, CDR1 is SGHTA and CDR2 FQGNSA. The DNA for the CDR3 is TGTGCCAGCAGTTACCGGGACAGGGTTGCACCCCTCCACTTT. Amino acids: CASSYRDRVAPLHF.

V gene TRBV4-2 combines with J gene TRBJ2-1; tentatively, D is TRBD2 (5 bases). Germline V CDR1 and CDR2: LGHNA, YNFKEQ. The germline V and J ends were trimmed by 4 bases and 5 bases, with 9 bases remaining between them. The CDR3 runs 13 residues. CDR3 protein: CASSRPEDNEQFF. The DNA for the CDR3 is TGTGCCAGCAGCCGTCCGGAGGACAATGAGCAGTTCTTC.

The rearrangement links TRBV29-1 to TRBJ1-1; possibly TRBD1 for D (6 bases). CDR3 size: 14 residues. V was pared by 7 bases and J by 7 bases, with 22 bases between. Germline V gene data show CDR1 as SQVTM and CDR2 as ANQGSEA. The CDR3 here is CSASSLGAEGEAFF. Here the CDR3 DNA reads TGCAGCGCCAGCAGTTTGGGGGCAGAGGGTGAAGCTTTCTTT.

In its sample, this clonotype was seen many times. CDR3 bases: TGCAGTGCTAGAGGGGGTTGGACTGAAGCTTTCTTT. It is translated as CSARGGWTEAFF. This chain joins TRBV20-1 and TRBJ1-1; D remains unclear. Trimming pared 1 base from V and 5 bases from J, leaving 8 bases between. Germline V lookup: CDR1 DFQATT, CDR2 SNEGSKA (reference sequence). This CDR3 spans 12 amino acids.

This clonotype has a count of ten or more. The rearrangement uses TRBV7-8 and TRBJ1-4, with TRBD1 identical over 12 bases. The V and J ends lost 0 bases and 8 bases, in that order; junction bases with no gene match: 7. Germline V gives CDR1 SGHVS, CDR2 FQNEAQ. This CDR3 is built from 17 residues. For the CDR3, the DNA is TGTGCCAGCAGCTTAGCCCGGGACAGGGGGCGGGTGGAAAAACTGTTTTTT. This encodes CASSLARDRGRVEKLFF.

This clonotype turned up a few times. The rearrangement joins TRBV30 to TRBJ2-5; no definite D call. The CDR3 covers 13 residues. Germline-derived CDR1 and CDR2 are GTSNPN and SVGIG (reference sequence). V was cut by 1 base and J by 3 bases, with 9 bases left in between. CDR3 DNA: TGTGCCTGGAGTGGAGGTTTTGAAGAGACCCAGTACTTC. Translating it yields CAWSGGFEETQYF.

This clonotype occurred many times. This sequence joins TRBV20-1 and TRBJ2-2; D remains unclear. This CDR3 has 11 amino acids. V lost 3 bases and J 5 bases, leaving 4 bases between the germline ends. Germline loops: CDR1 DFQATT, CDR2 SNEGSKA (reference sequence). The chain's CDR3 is CSASVTGELFF. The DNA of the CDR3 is TGCAGTGCTAGTGTAACCGGGGAGCTGTTTTTT.

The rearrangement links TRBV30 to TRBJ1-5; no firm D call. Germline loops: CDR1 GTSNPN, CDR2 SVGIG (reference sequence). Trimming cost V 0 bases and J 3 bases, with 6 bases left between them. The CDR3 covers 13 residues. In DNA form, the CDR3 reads TGTGCCTGGAGTGTTGAGAACAATCAGCCCCAGCATTTT. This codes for CAWSVENNQPQHF.

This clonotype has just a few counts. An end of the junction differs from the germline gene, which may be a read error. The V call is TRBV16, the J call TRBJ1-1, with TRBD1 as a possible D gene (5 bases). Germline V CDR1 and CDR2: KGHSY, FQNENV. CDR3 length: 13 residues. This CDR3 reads CASSQSGGVEPFF. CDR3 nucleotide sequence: TGTGCCAGCAGCCAATCTGGGGGGGTTGAACCTTTCTTT.

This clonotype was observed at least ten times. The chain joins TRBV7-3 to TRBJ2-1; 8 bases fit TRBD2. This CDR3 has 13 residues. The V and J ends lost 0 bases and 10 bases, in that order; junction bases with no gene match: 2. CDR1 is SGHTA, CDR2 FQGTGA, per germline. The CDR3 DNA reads TGTGCCAGCAGCTTAACCCAGCGGGAGGAGCAGTTCTTC. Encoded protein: CASSLTQREEQFF.

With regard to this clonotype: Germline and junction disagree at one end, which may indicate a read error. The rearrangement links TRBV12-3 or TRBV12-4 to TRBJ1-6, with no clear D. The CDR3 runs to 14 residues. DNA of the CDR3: TGTGCCAACAGTTTAGGCAGTTATAATACACCCCTCCACTTT. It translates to CANSLGSYNTPLHF.

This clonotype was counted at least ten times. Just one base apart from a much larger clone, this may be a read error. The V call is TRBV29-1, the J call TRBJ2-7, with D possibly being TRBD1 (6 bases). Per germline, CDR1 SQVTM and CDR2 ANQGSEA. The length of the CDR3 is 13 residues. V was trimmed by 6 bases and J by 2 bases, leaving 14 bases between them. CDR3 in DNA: TGCAGCGTCGTTGGACAGTGCCCCTACGAGCAGTACTTC. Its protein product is CSVVGQCPYEQYF.

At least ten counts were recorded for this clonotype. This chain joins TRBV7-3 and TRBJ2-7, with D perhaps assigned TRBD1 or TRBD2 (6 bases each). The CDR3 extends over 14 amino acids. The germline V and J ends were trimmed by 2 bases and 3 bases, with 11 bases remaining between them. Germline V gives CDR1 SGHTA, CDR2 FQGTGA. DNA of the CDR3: TGTGCCAGCAGCTTAGCCGGGGGACACTACGAGCAGTACTTC. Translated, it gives CASSLAGGHYEQYF.

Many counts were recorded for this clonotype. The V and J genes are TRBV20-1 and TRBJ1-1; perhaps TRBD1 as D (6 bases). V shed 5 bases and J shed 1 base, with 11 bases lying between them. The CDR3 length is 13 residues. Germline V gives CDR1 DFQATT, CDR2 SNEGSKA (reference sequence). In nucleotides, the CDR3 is TGCAGTGCTCCGGACAGAACGAACACTGAAGCTTTCTTT. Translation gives CSAPDRTNTEAFF.

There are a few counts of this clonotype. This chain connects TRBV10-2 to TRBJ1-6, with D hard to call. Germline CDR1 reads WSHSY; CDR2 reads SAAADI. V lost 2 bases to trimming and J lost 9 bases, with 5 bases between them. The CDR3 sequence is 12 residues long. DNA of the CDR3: TGCGCCAGCAGTGAGCTCTCTTCACCCCTCCACTTT. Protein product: CASSELSSPLHF.

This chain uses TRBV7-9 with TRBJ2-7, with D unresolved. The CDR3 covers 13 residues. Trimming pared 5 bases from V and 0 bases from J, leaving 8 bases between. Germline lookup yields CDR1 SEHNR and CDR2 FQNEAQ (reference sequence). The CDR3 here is CASSLTFSYEQYF. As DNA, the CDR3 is TGTGCCAGCAGCCTCACTTTCTCCTACGAGCAGTACTTC.

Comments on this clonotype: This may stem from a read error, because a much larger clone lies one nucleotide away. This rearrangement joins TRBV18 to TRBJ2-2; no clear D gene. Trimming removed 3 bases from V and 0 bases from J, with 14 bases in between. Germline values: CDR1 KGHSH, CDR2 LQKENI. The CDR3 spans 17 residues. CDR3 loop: CASSPSVQQSNTGELFF. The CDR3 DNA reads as TGTGCCAGCTCACCCTCGGTCCAGCAATCGAACACCGGGGAGCTGTTTTTT. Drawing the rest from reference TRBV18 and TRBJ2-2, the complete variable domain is NAGVMQNPRHLVRRRGQEARLRCSPMKGHSHVYWYRQLPEEGLKFMVYLQKENIIDESGMPKERFSAEFPKEGPSILRIQQVVRGDSAAYFCASSPSVQQSNTGELFFGEGSRLTVL.

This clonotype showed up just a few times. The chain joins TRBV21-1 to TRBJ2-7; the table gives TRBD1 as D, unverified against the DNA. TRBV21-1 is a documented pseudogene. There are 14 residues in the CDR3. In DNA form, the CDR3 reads TGTGCCAGCGGCGGGGGACGTACCTCCTACGAGCAGTACTTC. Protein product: CASGGGRTSYEQYF.

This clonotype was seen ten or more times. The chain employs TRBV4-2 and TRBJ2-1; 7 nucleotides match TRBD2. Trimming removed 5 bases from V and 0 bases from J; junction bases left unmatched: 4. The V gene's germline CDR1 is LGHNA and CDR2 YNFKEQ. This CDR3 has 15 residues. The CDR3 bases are TGTGCCAGCAGCTGGGGGGGGAGCTCCTACAATGAGCAGTTCTTC. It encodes CASSWGGSSYNEQFF.